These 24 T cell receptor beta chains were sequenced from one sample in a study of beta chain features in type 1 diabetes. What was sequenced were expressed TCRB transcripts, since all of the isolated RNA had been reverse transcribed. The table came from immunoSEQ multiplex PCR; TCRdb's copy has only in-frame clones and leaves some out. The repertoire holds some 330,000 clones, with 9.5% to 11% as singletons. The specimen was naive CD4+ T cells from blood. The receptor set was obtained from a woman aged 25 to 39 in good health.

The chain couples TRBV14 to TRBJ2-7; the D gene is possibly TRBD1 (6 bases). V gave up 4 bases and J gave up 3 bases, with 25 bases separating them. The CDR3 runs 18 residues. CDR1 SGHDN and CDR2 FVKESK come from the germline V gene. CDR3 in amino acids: CASSPVPGPRGIFYEQYF. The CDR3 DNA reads TGTGCCAGCAGCCCTGTCCCTGGGCCCAGGGGAATTTTCTACGAGCAGTACTTC.

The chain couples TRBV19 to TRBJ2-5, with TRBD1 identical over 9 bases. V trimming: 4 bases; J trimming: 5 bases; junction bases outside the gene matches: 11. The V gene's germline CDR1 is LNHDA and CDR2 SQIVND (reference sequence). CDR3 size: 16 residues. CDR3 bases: TGTGCCAGTAGTAATGTCGGGACAGGGATGTTTGAGACCCAGTACTTC. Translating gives CASSNVGTGMFETQYF.

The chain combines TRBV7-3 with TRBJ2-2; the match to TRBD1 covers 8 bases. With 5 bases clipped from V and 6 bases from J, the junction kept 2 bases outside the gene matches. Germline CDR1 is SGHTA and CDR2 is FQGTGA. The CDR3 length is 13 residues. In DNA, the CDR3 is TGTGCCAGCAGCACAGGGGGTTCCGGGGAGCTGTTTTTT. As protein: CASSTGGSGELFF.

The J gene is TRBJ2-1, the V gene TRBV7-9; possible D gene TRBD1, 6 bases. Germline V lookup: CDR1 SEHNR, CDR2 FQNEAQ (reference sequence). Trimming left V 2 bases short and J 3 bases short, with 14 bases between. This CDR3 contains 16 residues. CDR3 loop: CASSLNSGHLYNEQFF. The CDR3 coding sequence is TGTGCCAGCAGCTTAAATTCGGGACACCTCTACAATGAGCAGTTCTTC.

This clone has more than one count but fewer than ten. The CDR3 protein is CSARGTYEQYF. The CDR3, as DNA: TGCAGTGCTAGGGGCACCTACGAGCAGTACTTC. The J gene is TRBJ2-7, the V gene TRBV20-1; D is undetermined. Trimming pared 3 bases from V and 2 bases from J, leaving 5 bases between. Looked up from germline, CDR1 is DFQATT and CDR2 is SNEGSKA (reference sequence). The CDR3 length is 11 residues.

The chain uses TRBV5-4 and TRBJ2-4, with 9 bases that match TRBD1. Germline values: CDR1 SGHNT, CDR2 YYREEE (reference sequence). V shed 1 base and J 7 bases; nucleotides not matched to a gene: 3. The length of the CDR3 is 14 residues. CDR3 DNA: TGTGCCAGCAGCTTGCGGGACAGGGCCAACATTCAGTACTTC. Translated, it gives CASSLRDRANIQYF.

The CDR3 DNA reads TGTGCCAGCAGCTTATGGTCAGGAGGGTCCGGCTACACCTTC. It encodes CASSLWSGGSGYTF. This chain links TRBV7-2 with TRBJ1-2; D not resolved. The V gene lost 2 bases and the J gene lost 8 bases, with 15 bases spanning the gap. The CDR3 is 14 amino acids. Germline CDR1 reads SGHTA; CDR2 reads FQGNSA.

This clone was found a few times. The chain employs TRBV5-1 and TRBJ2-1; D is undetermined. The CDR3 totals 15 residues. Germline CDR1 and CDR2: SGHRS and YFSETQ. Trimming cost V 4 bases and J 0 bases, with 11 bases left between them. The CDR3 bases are TGCGCCAGCAGCGCCGACTCGAGCTCCTACAATGAGCAGTTCTTC. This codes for CASSADSSSYNEQFF. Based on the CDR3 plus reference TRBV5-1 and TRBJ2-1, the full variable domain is KAGVTQTPRYLIKTRGQQVTLSCSPISGHRSVSWYQQTPGQGLQFLFEYFSETQRNKGNFPGRFSGRQFSNSRSEMNVSTLELGDSALYLCASSADSSSYNEQFFGPGTRLTVL.

This CDR3 reads CASSWRRRVHEQYF. CDR3 nucleotide sequence: TGTGCCAGCAGCTGGAGGCGTCGAGTCCACGAGCAGTACTTC. The V and J genes are TRBV11-2 and TRBJ2-7; a possible D gene is TRBD2 (5 bases). The germline V gene has CDR1 SGHAT and CDR2 FQNNGV. CDR3 length equals 14 residues. Between the trimmed V and J ends, which lost 4 bases and 5 bases, there was a span of 15 bases.

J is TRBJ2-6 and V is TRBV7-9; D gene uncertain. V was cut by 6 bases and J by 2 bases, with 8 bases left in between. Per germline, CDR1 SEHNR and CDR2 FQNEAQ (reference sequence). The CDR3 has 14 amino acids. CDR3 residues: CASSSGPGANVLTF. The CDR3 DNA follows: TGTGCCAGCAGTTCTGGGCCTGGGGCCAACGTCCTGACTTTC.

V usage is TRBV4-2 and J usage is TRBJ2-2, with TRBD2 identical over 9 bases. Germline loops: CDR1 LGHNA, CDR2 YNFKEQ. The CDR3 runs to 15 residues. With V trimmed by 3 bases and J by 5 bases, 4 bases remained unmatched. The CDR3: CASSHISGSTGELFF. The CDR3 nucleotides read TGTGCCAGCAGCCACATTAGCGGGAGTACCGGGGAGCTGTTTTTT.

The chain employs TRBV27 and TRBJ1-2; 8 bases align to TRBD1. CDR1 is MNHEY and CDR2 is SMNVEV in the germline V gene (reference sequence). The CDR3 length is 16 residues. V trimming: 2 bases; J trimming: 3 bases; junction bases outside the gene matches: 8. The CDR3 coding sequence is TGTGCCAGCAGTTTACGACGACAGGGGAGATACTATGGCTACACCTTC. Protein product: CASSLRRQGRYYGYTF.

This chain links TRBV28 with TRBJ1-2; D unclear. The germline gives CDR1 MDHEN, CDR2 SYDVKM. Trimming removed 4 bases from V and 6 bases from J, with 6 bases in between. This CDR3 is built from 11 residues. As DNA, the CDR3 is TGTGCCAGCAGTTCCGAGAATGGCTACACCTTC. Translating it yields CASSSENGYTF.

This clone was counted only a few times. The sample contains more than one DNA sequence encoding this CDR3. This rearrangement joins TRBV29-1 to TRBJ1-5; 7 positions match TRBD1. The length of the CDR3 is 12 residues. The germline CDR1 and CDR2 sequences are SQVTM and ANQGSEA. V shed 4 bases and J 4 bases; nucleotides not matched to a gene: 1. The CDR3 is CSVGQGNQPQHF. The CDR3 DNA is TGCAGCGTTGGACAGGGAAATCAGCCCCAGCATTTT.

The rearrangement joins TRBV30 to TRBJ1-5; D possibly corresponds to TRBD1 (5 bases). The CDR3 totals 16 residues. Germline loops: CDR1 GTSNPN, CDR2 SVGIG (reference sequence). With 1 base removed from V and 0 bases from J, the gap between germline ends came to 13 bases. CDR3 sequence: CAWSGPGDYSNQPQHF. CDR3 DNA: TGTGCCTGGAGTGGGCCGGGGGACTATAGCAATCAGCCCCAGCATTTT.

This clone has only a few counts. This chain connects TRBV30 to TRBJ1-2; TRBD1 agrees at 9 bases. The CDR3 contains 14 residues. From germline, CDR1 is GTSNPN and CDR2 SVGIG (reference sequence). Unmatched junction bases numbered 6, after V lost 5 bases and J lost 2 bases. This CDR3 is CAWAGTGRNYGYTF. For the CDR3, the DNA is TGTGCCTGGGCCGGGACAGGGAGAAACTATGGCTACACCTTC.

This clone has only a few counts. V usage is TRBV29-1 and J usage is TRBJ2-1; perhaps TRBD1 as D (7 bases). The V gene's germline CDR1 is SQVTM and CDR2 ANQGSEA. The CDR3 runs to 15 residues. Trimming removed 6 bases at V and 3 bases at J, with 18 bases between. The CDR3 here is CSVSGGTSFYNEQFF. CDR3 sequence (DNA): TGCAGCGTGTCAGGGGGGACGTCCTTCTACAATGAGCAGTTCTTC.

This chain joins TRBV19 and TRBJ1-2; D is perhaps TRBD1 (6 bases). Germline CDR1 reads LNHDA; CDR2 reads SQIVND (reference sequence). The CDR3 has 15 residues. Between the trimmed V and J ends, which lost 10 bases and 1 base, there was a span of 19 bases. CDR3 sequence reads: CATYQGGINNYGYTF. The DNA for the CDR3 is TGTGCCACATACCAAGGGGGAATCAATAACTATGGCTACACCTTC. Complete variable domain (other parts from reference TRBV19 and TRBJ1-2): DGGITQSPKYLFRKEGQNVTLSCEQNLNHDAMYWYRQDPGQGLRLIYYSQIVNDFQKGDIAEGYSVSREKKESFPLTVTSAQKNPTAFYLCATYQGGINNYGYTFGSGTRLTVV.

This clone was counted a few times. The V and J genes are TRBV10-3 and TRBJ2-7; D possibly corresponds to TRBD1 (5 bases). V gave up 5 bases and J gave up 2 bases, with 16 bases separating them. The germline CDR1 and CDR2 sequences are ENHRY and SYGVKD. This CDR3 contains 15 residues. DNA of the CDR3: TGTGCCATCAGTTCGGGCCCAGGGTCGGCCTACGAGCAGTACTTC. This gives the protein CAISSGPGSAYEQYF.

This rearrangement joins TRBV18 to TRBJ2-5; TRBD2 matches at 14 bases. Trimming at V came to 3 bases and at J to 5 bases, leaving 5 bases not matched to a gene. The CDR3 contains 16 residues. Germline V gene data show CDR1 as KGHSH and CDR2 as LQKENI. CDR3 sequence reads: CASSPGLAGVSETQYF. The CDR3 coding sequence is TGTGCCAGCTCACCGGGACTAGCGGGAGTGTCGGAGACCCAGTACTTC. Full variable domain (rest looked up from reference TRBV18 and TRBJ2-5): NAGVMQNPRHLVRRRGQEARLRCSPMKGHSHVYWYRQLPEEGLKFMVYLQKENIIDESGMPKERFSAEFPKEGPSILRIQQVVRGDSAAYFCASSPGLAGVSETQYFGPGTRLLVL.

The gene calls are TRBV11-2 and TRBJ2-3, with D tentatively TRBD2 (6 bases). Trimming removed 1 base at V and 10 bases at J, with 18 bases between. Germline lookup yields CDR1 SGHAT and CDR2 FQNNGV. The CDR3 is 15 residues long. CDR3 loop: CASSLVGEDKMAQYF. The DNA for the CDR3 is TGTGCCAGCAGCTTAGTCGGGGAGGACAAGATGGCGCAGTATTTT.

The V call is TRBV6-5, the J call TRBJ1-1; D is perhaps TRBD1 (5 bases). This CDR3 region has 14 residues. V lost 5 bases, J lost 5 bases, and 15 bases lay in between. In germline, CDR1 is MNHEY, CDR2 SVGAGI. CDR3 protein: CASSPTRGGTEAFF. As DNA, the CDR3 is TGTGCCAGCAGTCCGACCCGGGGGGGAACTGAAGCTTTCTTT.

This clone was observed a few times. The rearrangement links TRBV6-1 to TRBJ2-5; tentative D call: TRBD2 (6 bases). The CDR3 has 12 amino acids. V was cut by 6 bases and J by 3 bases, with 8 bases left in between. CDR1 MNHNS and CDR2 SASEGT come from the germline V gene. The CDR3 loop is CASRWGEETQYF. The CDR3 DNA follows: TGTGCCAGCAGATGGGGGGAAGAGACCCAGTACTTC.

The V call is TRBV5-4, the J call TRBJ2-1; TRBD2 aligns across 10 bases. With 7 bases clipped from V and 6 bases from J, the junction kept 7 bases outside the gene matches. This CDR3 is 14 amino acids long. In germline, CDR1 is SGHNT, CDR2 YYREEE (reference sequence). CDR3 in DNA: TGTGCCAGCGCTCTAGCGGGAGTAGGCAATGAGCAGTTCTTC. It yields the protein CASALAGVGNEQFF.